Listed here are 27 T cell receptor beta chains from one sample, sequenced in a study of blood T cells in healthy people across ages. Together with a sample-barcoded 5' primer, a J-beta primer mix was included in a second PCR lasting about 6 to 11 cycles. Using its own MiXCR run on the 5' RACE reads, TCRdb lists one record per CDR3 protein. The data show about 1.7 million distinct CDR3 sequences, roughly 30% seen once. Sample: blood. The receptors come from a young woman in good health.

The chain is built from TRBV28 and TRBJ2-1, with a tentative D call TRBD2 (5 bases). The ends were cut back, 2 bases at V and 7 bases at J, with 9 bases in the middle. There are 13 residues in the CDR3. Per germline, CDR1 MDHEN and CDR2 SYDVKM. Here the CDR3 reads CASSLRGRNEQFF. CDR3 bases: TGTGCCAGCAGTTTACGGGGAAGGAATGAGCAGTTCTTC.

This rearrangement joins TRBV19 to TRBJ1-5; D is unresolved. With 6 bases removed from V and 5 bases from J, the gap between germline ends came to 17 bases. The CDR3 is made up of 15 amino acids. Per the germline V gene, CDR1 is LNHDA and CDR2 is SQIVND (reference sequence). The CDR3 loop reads CASRDVREVHQPQHF. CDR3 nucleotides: TGTGCCAGTAGGGACGTGCGGGAGGTCCATCAGCCCCAGCATTTT.

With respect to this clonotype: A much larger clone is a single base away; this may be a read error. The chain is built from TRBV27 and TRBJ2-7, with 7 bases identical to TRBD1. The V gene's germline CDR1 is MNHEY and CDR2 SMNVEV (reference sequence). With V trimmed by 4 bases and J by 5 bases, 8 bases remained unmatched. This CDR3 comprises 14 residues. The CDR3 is CASSCVQGKDEQYF. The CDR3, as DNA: TGTGCCAGCAGTTGCGTACAGGGGAAGGACGAGCAGTACTTC.

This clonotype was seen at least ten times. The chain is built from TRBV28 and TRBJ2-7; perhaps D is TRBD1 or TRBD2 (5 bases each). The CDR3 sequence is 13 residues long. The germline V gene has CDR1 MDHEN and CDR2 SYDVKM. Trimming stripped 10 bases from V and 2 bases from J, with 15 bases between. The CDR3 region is CATTGPITYEQYF. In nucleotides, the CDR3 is TGTGCCACCACGGGACCAATAACCTACGAGCAGTACTTC.

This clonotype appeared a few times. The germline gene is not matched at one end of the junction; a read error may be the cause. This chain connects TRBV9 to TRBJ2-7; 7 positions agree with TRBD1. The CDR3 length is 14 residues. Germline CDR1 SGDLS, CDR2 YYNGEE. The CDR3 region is CASSVETGSYEQYF. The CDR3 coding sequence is TGTGCCAGCAGTGTAGAGACAGGGTCCTACGAGCAGTACTTC. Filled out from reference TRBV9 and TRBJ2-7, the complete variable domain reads DSGVTQTPKHLITATGQRVTLRCSPRSGDLSVYWYQQSLDQGLQFLIQYYNGEERAKGNILERFSAQQFPDLHSELNLSSLELGDSALYFCASSVETGSYEQYFGPGTRLTVT.

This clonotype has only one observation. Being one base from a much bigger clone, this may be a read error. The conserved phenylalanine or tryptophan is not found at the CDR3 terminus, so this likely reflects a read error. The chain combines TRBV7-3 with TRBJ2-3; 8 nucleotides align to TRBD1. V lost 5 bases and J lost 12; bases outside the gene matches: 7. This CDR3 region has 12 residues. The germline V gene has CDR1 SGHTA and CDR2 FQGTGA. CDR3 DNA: TGTGCCAGCAGCCCCGGACAGGGCTATCAGTATCTT. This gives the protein CASSPGQGYQYL.

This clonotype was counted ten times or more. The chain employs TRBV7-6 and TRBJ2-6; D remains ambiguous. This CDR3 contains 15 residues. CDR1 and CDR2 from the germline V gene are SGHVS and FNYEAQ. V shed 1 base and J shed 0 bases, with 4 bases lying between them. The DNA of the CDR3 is TGTGCCAGCAGCTTAGAAGCCTCTGGGGCCAACGTCCTGACTTTC. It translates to CASSLEASGANVLTF.

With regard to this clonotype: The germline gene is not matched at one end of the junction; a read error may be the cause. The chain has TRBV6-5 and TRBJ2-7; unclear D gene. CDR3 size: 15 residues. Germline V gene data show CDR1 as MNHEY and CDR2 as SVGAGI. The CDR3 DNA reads TGTGCCGGCAGTTACTTCGGTGGGTTCTCCAATGAGCAGTACTTC. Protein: CAGSYFGGFSNEQYF.

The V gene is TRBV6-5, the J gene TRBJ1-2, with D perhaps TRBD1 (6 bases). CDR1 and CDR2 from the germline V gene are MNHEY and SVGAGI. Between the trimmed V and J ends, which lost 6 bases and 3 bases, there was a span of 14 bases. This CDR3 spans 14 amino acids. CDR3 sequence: CASSRGGRDYGYTF. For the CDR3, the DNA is TGTGCCAGCAGCCGCGGGGGGCGCGACTATGGCTACACCTTC.

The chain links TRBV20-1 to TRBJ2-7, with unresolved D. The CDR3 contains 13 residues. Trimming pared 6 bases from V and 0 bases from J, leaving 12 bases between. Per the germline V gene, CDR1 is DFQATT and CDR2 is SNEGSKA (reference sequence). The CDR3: CSASVQTSYEQYF. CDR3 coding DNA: TGCAGTGCCAGCGTACAGACCTCCTACGAGCAGTACTTC.

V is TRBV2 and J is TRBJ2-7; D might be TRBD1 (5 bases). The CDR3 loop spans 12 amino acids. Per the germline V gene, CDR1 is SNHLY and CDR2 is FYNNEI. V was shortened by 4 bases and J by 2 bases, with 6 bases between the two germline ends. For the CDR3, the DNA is TGTGCCAGCAGTGTCAGGGCCTACGAGCAGTACTTC. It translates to CASSVRAYEQYF.

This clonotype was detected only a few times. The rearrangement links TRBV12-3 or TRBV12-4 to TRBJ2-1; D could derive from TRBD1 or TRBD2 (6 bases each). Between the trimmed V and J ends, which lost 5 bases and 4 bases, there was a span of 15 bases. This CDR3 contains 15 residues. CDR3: CASSNPGAEYNEQFF. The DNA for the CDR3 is TGTGCCAGCAGTAACCCGGGGGCAGAATACAATGAGCAGTTCTTC.

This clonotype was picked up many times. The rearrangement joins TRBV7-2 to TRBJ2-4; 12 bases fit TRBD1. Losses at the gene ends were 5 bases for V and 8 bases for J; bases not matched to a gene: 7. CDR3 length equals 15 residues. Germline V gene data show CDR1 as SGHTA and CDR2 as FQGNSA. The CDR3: CASSPGTGGVYIQYF. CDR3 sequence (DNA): TGTGCCAGCAGCCCCGGGACAGGGGGCGTATACATTCAGTACTTC.

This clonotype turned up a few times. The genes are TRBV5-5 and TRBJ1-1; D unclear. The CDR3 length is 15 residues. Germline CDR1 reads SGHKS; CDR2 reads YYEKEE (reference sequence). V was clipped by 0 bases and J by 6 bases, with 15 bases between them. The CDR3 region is CASSLAEWGGPEAFF. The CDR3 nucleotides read TGTGCCAGCAGCTTGGCCGAGTGGGGAGGGCCTGAAGCTTTCTTT.

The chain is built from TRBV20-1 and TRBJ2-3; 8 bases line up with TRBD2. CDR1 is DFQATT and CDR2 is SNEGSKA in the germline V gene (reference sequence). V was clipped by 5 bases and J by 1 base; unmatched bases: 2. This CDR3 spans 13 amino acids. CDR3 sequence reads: CSASAGGTDTQYF. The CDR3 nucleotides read TGCAGTGCTTCAGCGGGGGGCACAGATACGCAGTATTTT.

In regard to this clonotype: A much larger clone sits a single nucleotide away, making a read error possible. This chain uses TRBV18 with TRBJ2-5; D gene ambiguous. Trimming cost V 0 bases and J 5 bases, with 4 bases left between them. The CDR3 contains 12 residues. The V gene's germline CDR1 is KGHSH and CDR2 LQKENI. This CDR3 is CASSPPMETQYF. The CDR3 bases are TGTGCCAGCTCACCACCGATGGAGACCCAGTACTTC.

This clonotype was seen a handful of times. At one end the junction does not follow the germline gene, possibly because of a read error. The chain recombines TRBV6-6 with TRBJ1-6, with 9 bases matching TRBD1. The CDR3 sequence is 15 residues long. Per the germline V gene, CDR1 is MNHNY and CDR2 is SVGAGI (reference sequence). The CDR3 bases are TGTACCAGCAGTTCCCTGCGGACAGGGGTTTCACCCCTCCACTTT. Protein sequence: CTSSSLRTGVSPLHF.

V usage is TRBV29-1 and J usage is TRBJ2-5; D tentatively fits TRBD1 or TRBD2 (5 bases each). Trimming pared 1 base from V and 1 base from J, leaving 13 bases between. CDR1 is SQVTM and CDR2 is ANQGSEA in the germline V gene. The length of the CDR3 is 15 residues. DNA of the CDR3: TGCAGCGTTGAAGGTGGGGACGGATTCCAAGAGACCCAGTACTTC. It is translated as CSVEGGDGFQETQYF.

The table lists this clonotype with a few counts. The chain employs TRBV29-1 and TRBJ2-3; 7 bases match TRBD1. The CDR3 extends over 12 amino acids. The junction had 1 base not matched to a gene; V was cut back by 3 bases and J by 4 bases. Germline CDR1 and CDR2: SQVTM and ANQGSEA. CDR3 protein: CSVETGSDTQYF. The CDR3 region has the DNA TGCAGCGTTGAGACAGGGTCAGATACGCAGTATTTT.

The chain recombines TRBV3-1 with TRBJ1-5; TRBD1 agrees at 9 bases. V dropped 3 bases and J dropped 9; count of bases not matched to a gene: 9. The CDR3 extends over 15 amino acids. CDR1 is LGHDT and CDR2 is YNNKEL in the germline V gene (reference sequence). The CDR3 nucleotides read TGTGCCAGCAGCCACTCCGGGACAGGGAGTACGCCCCAGCATTTT. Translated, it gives CASSHSGTGSTPQHF.

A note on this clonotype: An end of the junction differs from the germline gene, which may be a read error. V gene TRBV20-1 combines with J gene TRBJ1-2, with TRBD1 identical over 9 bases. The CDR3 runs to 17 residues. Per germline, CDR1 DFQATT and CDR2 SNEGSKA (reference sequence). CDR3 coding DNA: TGCAGTACTAGCGCGCCCGGTACAGGGGGCCTCGGCTATGGCTACACCTTC. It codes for CSTSAPGTGGLGYGYTF.

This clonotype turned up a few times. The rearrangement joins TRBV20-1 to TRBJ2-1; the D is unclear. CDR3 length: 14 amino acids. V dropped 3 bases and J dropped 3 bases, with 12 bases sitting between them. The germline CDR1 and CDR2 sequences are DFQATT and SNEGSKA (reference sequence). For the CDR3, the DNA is TGCAGTGCTAGCGGCGGCGTTCTCTACAATGAGCAGTTCTTC. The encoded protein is CSASGGVLYNEQFF.

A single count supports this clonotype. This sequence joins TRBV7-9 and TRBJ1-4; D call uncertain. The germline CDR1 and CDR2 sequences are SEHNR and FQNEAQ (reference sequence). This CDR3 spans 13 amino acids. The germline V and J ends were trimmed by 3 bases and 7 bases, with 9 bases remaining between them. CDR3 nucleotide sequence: TGTGCCAGCAGCTTGGGCAGTTCTGAAAAACTGTTTTTT. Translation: CASSLGSSEKLFF.

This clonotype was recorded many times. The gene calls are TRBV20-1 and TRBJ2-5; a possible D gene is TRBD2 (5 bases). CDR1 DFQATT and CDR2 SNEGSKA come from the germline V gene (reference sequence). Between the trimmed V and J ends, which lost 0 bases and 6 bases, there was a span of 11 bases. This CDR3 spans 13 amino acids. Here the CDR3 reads CSARDLWRKTQYF. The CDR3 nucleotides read TGCAGTGCTAGAGATCTGTGGAGGAAGACCCAGTACTTC.

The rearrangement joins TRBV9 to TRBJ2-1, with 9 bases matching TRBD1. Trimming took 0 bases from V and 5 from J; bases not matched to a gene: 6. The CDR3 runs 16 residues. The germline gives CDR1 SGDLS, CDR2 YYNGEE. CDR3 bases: TGTGCCAGCAGCGTAGTTGGGACAGGGATCAACAATGAGCAGTTCTTC. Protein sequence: CASSVVGTGINNEQFF.

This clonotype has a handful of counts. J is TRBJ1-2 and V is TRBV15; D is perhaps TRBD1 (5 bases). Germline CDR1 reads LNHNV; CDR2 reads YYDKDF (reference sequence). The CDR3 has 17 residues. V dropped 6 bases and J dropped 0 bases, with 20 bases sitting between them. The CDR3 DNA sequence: TGTGCCACCAGTCCTCGAGGAGGACAACTAGCTAACTATGGCTACACCTTC. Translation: CATSPRGGQLANYGYTF.

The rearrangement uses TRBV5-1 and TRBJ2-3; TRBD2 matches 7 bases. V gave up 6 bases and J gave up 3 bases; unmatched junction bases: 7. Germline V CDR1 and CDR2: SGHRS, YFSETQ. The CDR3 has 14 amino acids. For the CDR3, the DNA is TGCGCCAGCATGGCGGGAGCGAGAACAGATACGCAGTATTTT. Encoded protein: CASMAGARTDTQYF.